Each of the 10 T cell receptor beta chains below was sequenced from the same sample in a study of cytotoxic CD8 clonotypes in ibrutinib-treated CLL. Sequenced by immunoSEQ multiplex PCR; TCRdb stores in-frame clones only, minus some. The sample records about 300,000 clones, more than 70% being singletons. The material was PBMCs, obtained at disease progression, from a patient treated with ibrutinib. All receptors come from a human donor with chronic lymphocytic leukemia.

This clone was seen a few times. This chain uses TRBV9 with TRBJ2-5; no firm D call. The V gene lost 0 bases and the J gene lost 0 bases, with 6 bases spanning the gap. The CDR3 covers 14 residues. CDR1 is SGDLS, CDR2 YYNGEE, per germline. The CDR3 protein is CASSVDTYQETQYF. The CDR3 DNA is TGTGCCAGCAGCGTAGACACATACCAAGAGACCCAGTACTTC.

This chain joins TRBV7-7 and TRBJ2-4; D is possibly TRBD2 (5 bases). V dropped 5 bases and J dropped 0 bases, with 20 bases sitting between them. Per the germline V gene, CDR1 is SSHAT and CDR2 is FNYEAQ (reference sequence). This CDR3 is 18 amino acids long. The CDR3 sequence is CASSQRRKGVKAKNIQYF. The CDR3 DNA reads as TGTGCCAGCAGCCAGAGGCGGAAGGGAGTTAAAGCCAAAAACATTCAGTACTTC.

The CDR3 region has the DNA TGCGCCAGCAGCCGTGTACAGGGCTACGAGCAGTACTTC. It yields the protein CASSRVQGYEQYF. The chain uses TRBV5-1 and TRBJ2-7, with D perhaps matching TRBD1 (6 bases). The germline V and J ends were trimmed by 4 bases and 3 bases, with 11 bases remaining between them. Per the germline V gene, CDR1 is SGHRS and CDR2 is YFSETQ. This CDR3 region has 13 residues.

V usage is TRBV7-6 and J usage is TRBJ1-1; TRBD1 matches at 7 bases. There are 14 residues in the CDR3. V lost 3 bases, J lost 3 bases, and 4 bases stayed unmatched. The germline gives CDR1 SGHVS, CDR2 FNYEAQ. The CDR3 loop reads CASSFDRVDTEAFF. As DNA, the CDR3 is TGTGCCAGCAGCTTCGACAGGGTGGACACTGAAGCTTTCTTT.

The chain carries TRBV4-1 and TRBJ2-3; D gene unclear. The CDR3 runs 16 residues. The V gene lost 3 bases and the J gene lost 5 bases, with 18 bases spanning the gap. Germline CDR1 MGHRA, CDR2 YSYEKL. CDR3 region: CASSQSDPSLEDTQYF. CDR3 coding DNA: TGCGCCAGCAGCCAGTCGGACCCTTCGCTTGAAGATACGCAGTATTTT.

The CDR3 is CASSGGPTGVIDTQYF. CDR3 DNA: TGTGCCAGCTCGGGGGGGCCCACGGGAGTCATAGATACGCAGTATTTT. The V call is TRBV27, the J call TRBJ2-3; 8 nucleotides agree with TRBD2. Germline CDR1 and CDR2: MNHEY and SMNVEV (reference sequence). The CDR3 spans 16 residues. V lost 8 bases, J lost 5 bases, and 15 bases stayed unmatched.

The chain couples TRBV10-3 to TRBJ1-2; a possible D gene is TRBD1 (5 bases). V lost 6 bases and J lost 8, with 10 bases in between. This CDR3 has 11 amino acids. CDR1 is ENHRY and CDR2 is SYGVKD in the germline V gene. The CDR3 loop is CAIRAGDGYTF. Written as DNA, the CDR3 is TGTGCCATCAGGGCCGGGGACGGCTACACCTTC.

The chain joins TRBV18 to TRBJ2-7; 11 nucleotides match TRBD2. J lost 3 bases, V lost 3 bases, and 4 bases had no gene match. The CDR3 is 15 amino acids. Germline V gene lookup returns CDR1 KGHSH and CDR2 LQKENI. For the CDR3, the DNA is TGTGCCAGCTCACCGGGACTAGCGGACATCTACGAGCAGTACTTC. This gives the protein CASSPGLADIYEQYF.

The chain carries TRBV5-4 and TRBJ2-7, with TRBD1 identical over 7 bases. J was trimmed by 4 bases and V by 3 bases; bases with no gene match: 1. The CDR3 loop spans 12 amino acids. The germline V gene has CDR1 SGHNT and CDR2 YYREEE (reference sequence). Here the CDR3 DNA reads TGTGCCAGCAGCTCGACAGGGTACGAGCAGTACTTC. This codes for CASSSTGYEQYF.

V and J are TRBV2 and TRBJ1-4; perhaps TRBD1 as D (6 bases). The CDR3 runs to 14 residues. Between the trimmed V and J ends, which lost 3 bases and 7 bases, there was a span of 12 bases. Germline CDR1 reads SNHLY; CDR2 reads FYNNEI. The CDR3 loop reads CASSDRGGSEKLFF. CDR3 in DNA: TGTGCCAGCAGTGACAGGGGCGGTTCTGAAAAACTGTTTTTT.